The 27 T cell receptor beta chains below come from one sample, sequenced in a study of control samples from healthy donors and cancer patients. The repertoire was sequenced with immunoSEQ multiplex PCR; TCRdb's copy has only in-frame clones and lacks some. This repertoire shows 150,000 or so clones, 80% to 90% found once; its top ten account for around 13%. Sample: blood. The receptors here all came from a man aged 25-45 years in good health.

The chain employs TRBV7-9 and TRBJ2-1; maybe TRBD2 (5 bases). V was pared by 5 bases and J by 0 bases, with 14 bases between. The length of the CDR3 is 16 residues. The germline V gene has CDR1 SEHNR and CDR2 FQNEAQ (reference sequence). CDR3 amino acids: CASSPRGGHSYNEQFF. Written as DNA, the CDR3 is TGTGCCAGCAGCCCACGCGGCGGGCACTCCTACAATGAGCAGTTCTTC.

The chain recombines TRBV3-1 (or the pseudogene TRBV3-2) with TRBJ1-5; no reliable D call. The ends were cut back, 1 base at V and 3 bases at J, with 7 bases in the middle. There are 14 residues in the CDR3. CDR1 is LGHDT and CDR2 is YNNKEL in the germline V gene (reference sequence). CDR3 sequence: CASSQGEFNQPQHF. The DNA for the CDR3 is TGTGCCAGCAGCCAAGGAGAATTCAATCAGCCCCAGCATTTT.

V usage is TRBV5-4 and J usage is TRBJ1-4; weak D call: TRBD1 (5 bases). CDR3 length: 17 amino acids. CDR1 is SGHNT, CDR2 YYREEE, per germline (reference sequence). Trimming took 4 bases from V and 5 from J, leaving 21 bases between them. The CDR3 reads CASSLGGSTGLNEKLFF. CDR3 sequence (DNA): TGTGCCAGCAGCCTTGGAGGCTCGACGGGGCTAAATGAAAAACTGTTTTTT.

The chain combines TRBV15 with TRBJ2-3, with TRBD1 as a possible D gene (6 bases). The V end was cut by 4 bases, the J end by 2 bases, with 13 bases between. The germline V gene has CDR1 LNHNV and CDR2 YYDKDF (reference sequence). CDR3 length equals 15 residues. The CDR3 DNA reads TGTGCCACCAGCATTGACAGGAGACTCACAGATACGCAGTATTTT. It codes for CATSIDRRLTDTQYF.

V and J are TRBV19 and TRBJ1-5, with D maybe TRBD1 (6 bases). Trimming shortened V by 7 bases and J by 0 bases, and 10 bases separated the two germline ends. The CDR3 covers 14 residues. Germline CDR1 is LNHDA and CDR2 is SQIVND (reference sequence). The CDR3 spells CASIETGSNQPQHF. The CDR3 DNA is TGTGCCAGTATCGAGACAGGTAGCAATCAGCCCCAGCATTTT.

This chain joins TRBV18 and TRBJ2-1; D possibly corresponds to TRBD1 (7 bases). Trimming took 0 bases from V and 3 from J, leaving 15 bases between them. Germline V CDR1 and CDR2: KGHSH, LQKENI. The CDR3 has 17 amino acids. This CDR3 is CASSPPSAGGFYNEQFF. CDR3 DNA sequence: TGTGCCAGCTCACCACCGTCAGCAGGGGGGTTCTACAATGAGCAGTTCTTC.

The rearrangement uses TRBV6-1 and TRBJ1-5, with TRBD1 identical over 10 bases. Per germline, CDR1 MNHNS and CDR2 SASEGT. V was pared by 4 bases and J by 7 bases, with 13 bases of the junction left unmatched. CDR3 length equals 17 residues. The DNA for the CDR3 is TGTGCCAGCAGTGGGAGGACAGGGGGACGGGGCGGGCAGCCCCAGCATTTT. Protein product: CASSGRTGGRGGQPQHF.

This chain joins TRBV7-9 and TRBJ1-1, with D unclear. The CDR3 contains 12 residues. Germline V lookup: CDR1 SEHNR, CDR2 FQNEAQ (reference sequence). The V and J ends lost 1 base and 8 bases respectively, with 8 bases between them. The CDR3 here is CASSLGSVEAFF. CDR3 coding DNA: TGTGCCAGCAGCTTAGGGTCAGTAGAAGCTTTCTTT. Looking up the rest from reference TRBV7-9 and TRBJ1-1 gives the full variable domain: DTGVSQNPRHKITKRGQNVTFRCDPISEHNRLYWYRQTLGQGPEFLTYFQNEAQLEKSRLLSDRFSAERPKGSFSTLEIQRTEQGDSAMYLCASSLGSVEAFFGQGTRLTVV.

By sample share, this clone is medium-sized. The chain joins TRBV4-2 to TRBJ1-6, with D possibly TRBD1 on 5 matching bases. Trimming shortened V by 1 base and J by 7 bases, and 11 bases separated the two germline ends. This CDR3 is built from 15 residues. Germline V gives CDR1 LGHNA, CDR2 YNFKEQ. CDR3 in DNA: TGTGCCAGCAGCCAAGGGGGATGGGGGAATTCACCCCTCCACTTT. It specifies CASSQGGWGNSPLHF.

The chain combines TRBV2 with TRBJ2-2; 9 nucleotides line up with TRBD2. V lost 3 bases, J lost 5 bases, and 10 bases stayed unmatched. Germline lookup yields CDR1 SNHLY and CDR2 FYNNEI. The CDR3 runs 17 residues. This chain's CDR3 is CASSDAGGPVATGELFF. CDR3 nucleotides: TGTGCCAGCAGTGACGCGGGAGGGCCCGTGGCTACCGGGGAGCTGTTTTTT.

The rearrangement joins TRBV19 to TRBJ1-1, with a weak D call TRBD1 (6 bases). This CDR3 is built from 15 residues. Trimming removed 6 bases from V and 7 bases from J, with 21 bases in between. CDR1 LNHDA and CDR2 SQIVND come from the germline V gene (reference sequence). The CDR3 DNA sequence: TGTGCCAGTAGCCCCTGGGGCGGGGGAGGGGGTGAAGCTTTCTTT. Protein product: CASSPWGGGGGEAFF.

The genes are TRBV4-1 and TRBJ2-5, with D perhaps matching TRBD1 (6 bases). V lost 4 bases and J 5 bases, leaving 17 bases between the germline ends. Germline V gene lookup returns CDR1 MGHRA and CDR2 YSYEKL. CDR3 size: 15 residues. This CDR3 reads CASSPPGQWGETQYF. CDR3 sequence (DNA): TGCGCCAGCAGCCCACCCGGACAGTGGGGGGAGACCCAGTACTTC.

The chain combines TRBV28 with TRBJ1-5, with TRBD1 identical over 8 bases. V dropped 4 bases and J dropped 3; count of bases not matched to a gene: 8. The CDR3 runs 16 residues. The germline V gene encodes CDR1 MDHEN and CDR2 SYDVKM. The CDR3 is CASSSTGTGLNQPQHF. The CDR3 coding sequence is TGTGCCAGCAGTTCTACCGGGACAGGACTCAATCAGCCCCAGCATTTT.

Details on this clone: The sample contains more than one DNA sequence encoding this CDR3. This rearrangement joins TRBV18 to TRBJ1-5, with D hard to call. From germline, CDR1 is KGHSH and CDR2 LQKENI. The CDR3 has 12 amino acids. V was clipped by 6 bases and J by 4 bases, with 7 bases between them. In DNA, the CDR3 is TGTGCCAGCTCCCCCGGTAATCAGCCCCAGCATTTT. Its translation is CASSPGNQPQHF.

The chain has TRBV7-6 and TRBJ2-7; D is possibly TRBD1 (5 bases). With 1 base removed from V and 3 bases from J, the gap between germline ends came to 7 bases. CDR3 length: 13 residues. Germline lookup yields CDR1 SGHVS and CDR2 FNYEAQ. The CDR3 nucleotides are TGTGCCAGCAGCTTAGGACAGATCTACGAGCAGTACTTC. The encoded protein is CASSLGQIYEQYF.

The chain combines TRBV6-5 with TRBJ2-7; weak D call: TRBD2 (5 bases). The CDR3 runs 12 residues. The germline V gene has CDR1 MNHEY and CDR2 SVGAGI. Trimming removed 4 bases at V and 3 bases at J, with 7 bases between. CDR3 amino acids: CASSFAGYEQYF. CDR3 DNA: TGTGCCAGCAGTTTTGCGGGCTACGAGCAGTACTTC.

The genes are TRBV19 and TRBJ2-2; TRBD2 aligns across 12 bases. The germline V gene encodes CDR1 LNHDA and CDR2 SQIVND (reference sequence). The trim removed 2 bases at V and 0 bases at J, leaving 7 bases unmatched. The CDR3 extends over 19 amino acids. The CDR3 reads CASSIPWTSGVSNTGELFF. CDR3 bases: TGTGCCAGTAGTATACCCTGGACTAGCGGGGTTTCGAACACCGGGGAGCTGTTTTTT.

CDR3 sequence: CAWSGGQGVGIQYF. The CDR3 region has the DNA TGTGCCTGGAGTGGAGGGCAGGGAGTGGGCATTCAGTACTTC. This chain uses TRBV30 with TRBJ2-4; D is tentatively TRBD1 or TRBD2 (5 bases each). Deletions cut 1 base from V and 9 bases from J, with 16 bases between. The CDR3 runs 14 residues. Germline V lookup: CDR1 GTSNPN, CDR2 SVGIG (reference sequence).

The rearrangement links TRBV5-1 to TRBJ2-2; TRBD1 agrees at 9 bases. Germline CDR1 SGHRS, CDR2 YFSETQ. The CDR3 sequence is 14 residues long. V was pared by 2 bases and J by 6 bases, with 2 bases of the junction left unmatched. CDR3: CASSFGTGSGELFF. CDR3 in DNA: TGCGCCAGCAGCTTCGGGACAGGGTCCGGGGAGCTGTTTTTT. Based on the CDR3 plus reference TRBV5-1 and TRBJ2-2, the full variable domain is KAGVTQTPRYLIKTRGQQVTLSCSPISGHRSVSWYQQTPGQGLQFLFEYFSETQRNKGNFPGRFSGRQFSNSRSEMNVSTLELGDSALYLCASSFGTGSGELFFGEGSRLTVL.

The V and J genes are TRBV4-1 and TRBJ2-5; 11 nucleotides agree with TRBD2. CDR3 size: 16 residues. Germline CDR1 MGHRA, CDR2 YSYEKL. V gave up 1 base and J gave up 3 bases; unmatched junction bases: 4. This chain's CDR3 is CASSQGNSGGEETQYF. DNA of the CDR3: TGCGCCAGCAGCCAAGGGAATAGCGGGGGGGAAGAGACCCAGTACTTC.

The rearrangement links TRBV19 to TRBJ2-3, with TRBD2 matching 12 bases. The V gene end was trimmed by 3 bases and the J gene end by 3 bases; junction bases not matched to a gene: 4. The CDR3 runs to 16 residues. Per germline, CDR1 LNHDA and CDR2 SQIVND (reference sequence). CDR3 DNA: TGTGCCAGTAGTATCACTAGCGGGGGGAATACAGATACGCAGTATTTT. Translating it yields CASSITSGGNTDTQYF.

The chain carries TRBV7-2 and TRBJ2-5, with D perhaps assigned TRBD1 or TRBD2 (5 bases each). The V gene lost 1 base and the J gene lost 4 bases, with 7 bases spanning the gap. CDR1 is SGHTA, CDR2 FQGNSA, per germline. This CDR3 spans 13 amino acids. CDR3 region: CASSLGGTETQYF. The CDR3 DNA reads TGTGCCAGCAGCTTAGGGGGGACAGAGACCCAGTACTTC.

Of note for this clone: The sample contains more than one DNA sequence encoding this CDR3. V and J are TRBV18 and TRBJ2-5; 7 bases fit TRBD1. Germline CDR1 KGHSH, CDR2 LQKENI. V was clipped by 3 bases and J by 2 bases; unmatched bases: 0. The length of the CDR3 is 13 residues. DNA of the CDR3: TGTGCCAGCTCACCGGGACAGCAAGAGACCCAGTACTTC. Translating gives CASSPGQQETQYF.

This chain links TRBV5-1 with TRBJ1-3; D is unresolved. The germline V gene has CDR1 SGHRS and CDR2 YFSETQ. The CDR3 extends over 15 amino acids. Trimming removed 4 bases from V and 2 bases from J, with 13 bases in between. As DNA, the CDR3 is TGCGCCAGCAGCGCGGAAACGAGGGCTGGAAACACCATATATTTT. Translating it yields CASSAETRAGNTIYF.

This chain connects TRBV19 to TRBJ2-7; 9 bases fit TRBD1. From germline, CDR1 is LNHDA and CDR2 SQIVND (reference sequence). V lost 4 bases to trimming and J lost 5 bases; unmatched junction nucleotides: 6. The CDR3 sequence is 14 residues long. The CDR3 spells CASSKGQGFHEQYF. The CDR3 DNA follows: TGTGCCAGTAGTAAGGGACAGGGTTTCCACGAGCAGTACTTC.

In the case of this clone: The sample contains more than one DNA sequence encoding this CDR3. The rearrangement joins TRBV7-3 to TRBJ1-2; D perhaps matches TRBD1 (5 bases). The CDR3 has 17 amino acids. The V and J ends lost 5 bases and 0 bases respectively, with 19 bases between them. Germline-derived CDR1 and CDR2 are SGHTA and FQGTGA. This CDR3 reads CASSAGGSLGANYGYTF. For the CDR3, the DNA is TGTGCCAGCAGCGCGGGGGGGAGCCTAGGGGCTAACTATGGCTACACCTTC.

CDR3 sequence (DNA): TGTGCCAGCAGCTCAGAGGGCGGGAGCTCAGATACGCAGTATTTT. Translating gives CASSSEGGSSDTQYF. The gene calls are TRBV9 and TRBJ2-3, with 7 bases lining up with TRBD2. CDR1 SGDLS and CDR2 YYNGEE come from the germline V gene. With V trimmed by 4 bases and J by 4 bases, 9 bases remained unmatched. The CDR3 is 15 residues long.